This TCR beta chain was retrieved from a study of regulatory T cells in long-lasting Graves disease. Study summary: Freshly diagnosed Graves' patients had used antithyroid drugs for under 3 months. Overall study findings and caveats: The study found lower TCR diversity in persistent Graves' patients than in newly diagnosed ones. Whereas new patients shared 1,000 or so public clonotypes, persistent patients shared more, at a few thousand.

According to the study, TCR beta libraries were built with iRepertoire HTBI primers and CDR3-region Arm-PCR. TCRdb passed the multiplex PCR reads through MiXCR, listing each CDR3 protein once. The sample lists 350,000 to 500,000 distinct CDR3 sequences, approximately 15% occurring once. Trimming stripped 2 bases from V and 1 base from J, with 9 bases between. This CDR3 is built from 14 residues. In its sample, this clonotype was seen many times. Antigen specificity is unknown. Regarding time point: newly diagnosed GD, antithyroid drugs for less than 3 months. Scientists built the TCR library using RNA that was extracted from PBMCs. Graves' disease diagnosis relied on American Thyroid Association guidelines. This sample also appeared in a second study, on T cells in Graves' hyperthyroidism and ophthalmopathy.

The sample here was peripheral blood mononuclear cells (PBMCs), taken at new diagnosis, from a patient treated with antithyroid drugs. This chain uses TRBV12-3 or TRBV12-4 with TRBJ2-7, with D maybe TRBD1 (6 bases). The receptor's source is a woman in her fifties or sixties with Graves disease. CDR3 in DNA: TGTGCCAGCAGTTTAAGGGGGTTTTCCTACGAGCAGTACTTC. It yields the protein CASSLRGFSYEQYF.